The rows below give T cell receptor beta chains drawn from one sample of a study of shared clonotypes between healthy human individuals. Clones were read by immunoSEQ multiplex PCR, and TCRdb kept only the in-frame ones, dropping some. The sample shows roughly 550,000 clones, 95% of them seen only once. The specimen was naive CD8+ T cells sorted from blood. These receptors were taken from a woman in her 30s in good health. The CDR3 runs from the conserved cysteine through the conserved F or W. D genes are given only for firm matches. The size of a clone is reported for some rows only, either as once, few or many, or as a class for expanded clones.

j_gene: TRBJ1-1; d_gene: TRBD1; v_gene: TRBV28; len: 15; abundance: NA; CDR3nt: TGTGCCAGCAGCCCAATGGGACAGGGCTTCACTGAAGCTTTCTTT; CDR3aa: CASSPMGQGFTEAFF
j_gene: TRBJ2-5; d_gene: NA; v_gene: TRBV13; len: 14; abundance: NA; CDR3nt: TGTGCCAGCAGCTTAAGGGGCCATCAAGAGACCCAGTACTTC; CDR3aa: CASSLRGHQETQYF
j_gene: TRBJ1-1; d_gene: TRBD1; v_gene: TRBV9; len: 14; abundance: NA; CDR3nt: TGTGCCAGCAGCCGAGGGGGCGGGAGCACTGAAGCTTTCTTT; CDR3aa: CASSRGGGSTEAFF
j_gene: TRBJ2-7; d_gene: NA; v_gene: TRBV6-5; len: 14; abundance: once; CDR3nt: TGTGCCAGCAGTTACAACCCCGGCCCCACCGAGCAGTACTTC; CDR3aa: CASSYNPGPTEQYF
j_gene: TRBJ2-3; d_gene: NA; v_gene: TRBV10-1; len: 13; abundance: NA; CDR3nt: TGCGCCAGCAGTGTGACGAACACAGATACGCAGTATTTT; CDR3aa: CASSVTNTDTQYF
j_gene: TRBJ1-1; d_gene: NA; v_gene: TRBV4-1; len: 13; abundance: NA; CDR3nt: TGCGCCAGCAGCCACTGGGGGAACACTGAAGCTTTCTTT; CDR3aa: CASSHWGNTEAFF
j_gene: TRBJ1-4; d_gene: NA; v_gene: TRBV4-1; len: 15; abundance: NA; CDR3nt: TGCGCCAGCAGCCAAGTAGGAGGGGTGGCTGAAAAACTGTTTTTT; CDR3aa: CASSQVGGVAEKLFF
j_gene: TRBJ2-7; d_gene: NA; v_gene: TRBV27; len: 13; abundance: once; CDR3nt: TGTGCCAGCAGCCAGGGTCCCTCCTACGAGCAGTACTTC; CDR3aa: CASSQGPSYEQYF
j_gene: TRBJ1-1; d_gene: NA; v_gene: TRBV28; len: 14; abundance: NA; CDR3nt: TGTGCCAGCAGTTTAATGGCAGGGGACACTGAAGCTTTCTTT; CDR3aa: CASSLMAGDTEAFF
j_gene: TRBJ2-7; d_gene: TRBD1; v_gene: TRBV7-8; len: 13; abundance: NA; CDR3nt: TGTGCCAGCAGCTTAGTAGGGACAGCTGAGCAGTACTTC; CDR3aa: CASSLVGTAEQYF
j_gene: TRBJ2-4; d_gene: NA; v_gene: TRBV9; len: 20; abundance: NA; CDR3nt: TGTGCCAGCAGCGAAGGCCGGGGGTCTGGTCTCGTAATAGCCAAAAACATTCAGTACTTC; CDR3aa: CASSEGRGSGLVIAKNIQYF
j_gene: TRBJ2-5; d_gene: NA; v_gene: TRBV9; len: 14; abundance: NA; CDR3nt: TGTGCCAGCAGCACCCCAGGGAGTCCAGAGACCCAGTACTTC; CDR3aa: CASSTPGSPETQYF
j_gene: TRBJ2-7; d_gene: TRBD1; v_gene: TRBV9; len: 14; abundance: NA; CDR3nt: TGTGCCAGCAGCGTAGGGGACAGGGCAAACGAGCAGTACTTC; CDR3aa: CASSVGDRANEQYF
j_gene: TRBJ1-1; d_gene: NA; v_gene: TRBV5-4; len: 14; abundance: NA; CDR3nt: TGTGCCAGCAGCTTGGACGGAGAGGGCACTGAAGCTTTCTTT; CDR3aa: CASSLDGEGTEAFF
j_gene: TRBJ2-1; d_gene: TRBD2; v_gene: TRBV29-1; len: 12; abundance: NA; CDR3nt: TGCAGCGCGACGGGGAGGGGCAATGAGCAGTTCTTC; CDR3aa: CSATGRGNEQFF
j_gene: TRBJ1-3; d_gene: TRBD1; v_gene: TRBV6-5; len: 15; abundance: NA; CDR3nt: TGTGCCAGCAGTTACTCGCAGGGGGCTGGAAACACCATATATTTT; CDR3aa: CASSYSQGAGNTIYF
j_gene: TRBJ1-2; d_gene: NA; v_gene: TRBV13; len: 12; abundance: NA; CDR3nt: TGTGCCAGCAGCGTACAGGGTAATGGCTACACCTTC; CDR3aa: CASSVQGNGYTF
j_gene: TRBJ2-3; d_gene: NA; v_gene: TRBV5-1; len: 15; abundance: NA; CDR3nt: TGCGCCAGCAGCTTGGTCGCTAGTGAAACAGATACGCAGTATTTT; CDR3aa: CASSLVASETDTQYF
j_gene: TRBJ2-5; d_gene: NA; v_gene: TRBV7-6; len: 16; abundance: NA; CDR3nt: TGTGCCAGCAGCTTAGGGATCGGTCCCCCTGAGGAGACCCAGTACTTC; CDR3aa: CASSLGIGPPEETQYF
j_gene: TRBJ2-7; d_gene: TRBD1; v_gene: TRBV28; len: 14; abundance: once; CDR3nt: TGTGCCAGCACGGGACAGGCCGAACACTACGAGCAGTACTTC; CDR3aa: CASTGQAEHYEQYF
j_gene: TRBJ1-1; d_gene: NA; v_gene: TRBV28; len: 14; abundance: NA; CDR3nt: TGTGCCAGCAGTTTCCAGGTCGGTCTCACTGAAGCTTTCTTT; CDR3aa: CASSFQVGLTEAFF
j_gene: TRBJ1-1; d_gene: NA; v_gene: TRBV27; len: 14; abundance: NA; CDR3nt: TGTGCCAGCAGTTTTGCCGGGATGAACACTGAAGCTTTCTTT; CDR3aa: CASSFAGMNTEAFF
j_gene: TRBJ1-1; d_gene: NA; v_gene: TRBV28; len: 14; abundance: NA; CDR3nt: TGTGCCAGCAGGTCACAGGCCTACGGGACTGAAGCTTTCTTT; CDR3aa: CASRSQAYGTEAFF
j_gene: TRBJ1-1; d_gene: TRBD1; v_gene: TRBV28; len: 17; abundance: NA; CDR3nt: TGTGCCAGCAGTTTATTCGGGACAGGGGAATATGATACTGAAGCTTTCTTT; CDR3aa: CASSLFGTGEYDTEAFF
j_gene: TRBJ1-5; d_gene: NA; v_gene: TRBV4-1; len: 13; abundance: NA; CDR3nt: TGCGCCAGCAGCCAGATTAATATCCCGCCCCAGCATTTT; CDR3aa: CASSQINIPPQHF
j_gene: TRBJ1-3; d_gene: NA; v_gene: TRBV7-9; len: 17; abundance: NA; CDR3nt: TGTGCCAGCAGCGACCGGGAAGGGACAAGTTCTGGAAACACCATATATTTT; CDR3aa: CASSDREGTSSGNTIYF